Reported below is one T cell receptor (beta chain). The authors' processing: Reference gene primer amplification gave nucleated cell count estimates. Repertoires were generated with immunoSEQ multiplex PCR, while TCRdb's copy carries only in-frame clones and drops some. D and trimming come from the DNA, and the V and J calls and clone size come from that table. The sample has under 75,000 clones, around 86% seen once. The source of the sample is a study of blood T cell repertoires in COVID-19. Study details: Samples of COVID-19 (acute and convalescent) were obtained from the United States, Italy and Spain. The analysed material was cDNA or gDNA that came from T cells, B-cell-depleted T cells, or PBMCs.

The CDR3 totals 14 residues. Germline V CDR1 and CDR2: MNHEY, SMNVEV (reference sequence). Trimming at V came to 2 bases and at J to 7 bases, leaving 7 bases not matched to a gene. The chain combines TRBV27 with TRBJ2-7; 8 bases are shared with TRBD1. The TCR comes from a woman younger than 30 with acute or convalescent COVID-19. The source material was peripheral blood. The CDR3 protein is CASSLGQGAGEQYF. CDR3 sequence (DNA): TGTGCCAGCAGTTTAGGGCAGGGGGCGGGGGAGCAGTACTTC.